This T cell receptor (beta chain) emerged from a study of T cell repertoires in cytomegalovirus infection (dated by TCRdb to about 2019). With respect to the entire study: The peptide stimulations were aimed at well-studied HLA-B-restricted epitopes as well as recently identified HLA-C-restricted CMV epitopes, whose presentation resists viral immunomodulation. Donor HLA type was relevant to the analysis, because carriage of CMV infection together with the matching HLA type was indicated by public TCR beta signatures.

This clonotype was detected many times. Its specific antigen is unknown. The sample holds no much larger clone one base away, and base qualities are not on file. Results and caveats for the whole study, not just this receptor: The ex vivo response was dominated by HLA-C-restricted CMV-specific TCR beta clonotypes, which also provided the single most frequent clonotype in two of eight donors. In both this cohort and an independent cohort of 352 donors, the cumulative frequency of public TCR beta family members distinguished carriers of CMV infection plus the relevant HLA type.

Taken with the paper, the label for treatment or condition translates to: in vitro stimulation with specific CMV peptide epitopes to enrich CMV-specific T cells. Inclusive of the bounding cysteine and phenylalanine, the CDR3 is 12 residues long. Only the CDR3 region is kept as DNA, spanning 36 bases read in frame from base 1. V was cut back by 4 bases and J by 8 bases, leaving a gap of 11 bases between them. Reads for this sample came from an Illumina HiSeq 1500. The public reads were reprocessed in TCRdb via fastp at Q25 and MiXCR, keeping in-frame beta chains. CDR3 protein sequences are deduplicated, and each keeps its most common genes and DNA. The sample records around 300,000 distinct CDR3 sequences, roughly a fifth of which are singletons. The leading ten clones occupy roughly a fifth of the sample.

This receptor chain uses TRBV12-3 or TRBV12-4 and TRBJ1-2; the D gene identity is not certain. This sample comprised cultured PBMCs, obtained from culture after CMV antigen stimulation. The source of this sequence is a human donor in good health (CMV status not recorded). Some clones in this sample may be carry-over from other donors' samples. The DNA is as follows: TGTGCCAGCAGTTCCTCCAGGCGCGGCTACACCTTC. Translated, this gives CASSSSRRGYTF.